The source of this T cell receptor (beta chain) is a study of human T cells and chemical hapten exposure (dated by TCRdb to the early 2020s). At the level of the whole study: For sensitization, 2% DPC in acetone was applied to a roughly 2 cm by roughly 2 cm area of upper inner arm skin. Blood samples were taken from patients before sensitization (week 0) and at 2, 6 and about 24 weeks after DPC sensitization. Alopecia areata with under or over 50% scalp involvement, alopecia totalis and alopecia universalis were represented in the patient cohort, which was mostly female. In alopecia patients, the study followed how the peripheral blood TCR repertoire changed in vivo over primary and secondary sensitization to diphenylcyclopropenone (DPC), a hapten. The libraries were sequenced as a pool, and the TCR yield per sample differed mostly because of small variations in library volumes within the pool. Patch testing was done on the upper back using Finn chambers containing 0.01% DPC, and results were scored after 6 days according to International Contact Dermatitis Research Group standards. Patients additionally received weekly therapeutic DPC doses to the scalp throughout the roughly 25-week study period. Twenty-nine alopecia patients gave blood for TCR sequencing at one to four time points (pre-sensitization, 2, 6 and 24 weeks). Points the paper makes about the study in general: After repeated subsampling, changes were observed in the strength of the expansion versus patch-test correlation and in the threshold at which the correlation became significant. Expanded TCRs formed significantly more large CDR3 similarity clusters than pre-sensitization or healthy control sets, consistent with antigen-driven responses. The number of PT1 expanded TCRs positively correlated with patch test score, significant at thresholds 8, 16 and 32 but not 4. Alopecia, a presumed autoimmune disease, was present in all patients, so the immune response of the patients might differ from that of healthy individuals. DPC sensitization did not change the number of TCRs with a frequency above 1 in 1000, and there was no evidence of changes in global repertoire structure.

Counted from cysteine to phenylalanine, this CDR3 has 15 amino acids. The sequence is cut down to CDR3 DNA, 45 bases in frame from base 1. Looking up the germline V gene (reference sequence) yields CDR1 SEHNR and CDR2 FQNEAQ. Trimming takes 6 bases from V and 4 bases from J, and the germline ends sit 17 bases apart. The time point label, as the study defines it: pre-sensitization, week 0. In the paper's terms, the treatment or condition label means: therapeutic diphenylcyclopropenone sensitization with weekly scalp DPC. Blood at each patch-test visit was drawn before the patch test was applied. Patients were eligible if aged 18 to 70, diagnosed with alopecia and judged suitable for DPC therapy, and pregnant patients were excluded. Total RNA was isolated from unfractionated whole blood collected in Tempus Blood RNA tubes. The library came from RACE. Sequencing used a NextSeq 500. During library preparation, unique molecular identifiers were attached to individual cDNA molecules so that TCRs could be counted quantitatively and reproducibly. Each blood RNA sample was used to sequence both TCR alpha and TCR beta chains. Per the original workflow: A median of approximately 100,000 TCRs per sample was observed, with a range of about 23,224 to 700,000. V, J and CDR3 annotation of the TCR reads was carried out using the Decombinator software suite. For PS versus PT1 abundance plots, all samples were subsampled to the same number of TCRs (28,000). Expanded TCRs were defined as absent before sensitization and observed at least eight times at the 2-week time point. TCRdb trimmed public reads at Q25 via fastp, called clones via MiXCR and kept in-frame beta chains. CDR3 protein sequences are deduplicated, and each keeps its most common genes and DNA. TCRdb, not the original authors, processed these V and J calls. The sample data list 350,000 to 450,000 distinct CDR3 sequences, and roughly 4.6% of these were observed just once. The ten largest clones capture 2.5% to 3% of the sample.

Remarks on this clonotype: Its antigen has not been determined. Base qualities are not at hand, and no much larger clone is one base apart.

The sequences come from whole blood, collected in connection with sensitization to the hapten diphenylcyclopropenone (DPC). The sequence derives from a woman aged 50 to 65 with alopecia areata. Some clones in this sample may be carry-over from other donors' samples. The V gene is TRBV7-9 and the J gene is TRBJ2-3, and TRBD2 may be the D gene, going by 5 matching bases. The CDR3 region: CASSNSGEPPDTQYF. The DNA reads TGTGCCAGCAGTAATTCCGGGGAGCCCCCAGATACGCAGTATTTT.